The subject of this entry is one TCR beta chain. The antigen is unknown. From germline, CDR1 is SGHDN and CDR2 FVKESK. The ends were cut back, 4 bases at V and 2 bases at J, with 13 bases in the middle. CDR3 length: 15 amino acids. These data come from a study of siplizumab effects on memory and regulatory T cells. Produced via immunoSEQ multiplex PCR; TCRdb's table is partial and in-frame only. This sample yields about 87,000 clones, of which roughly 94% are seen a single time; around 0.3% belongs to the top ten. Study-wide results and limits: The study found that siplizumab significantly reduced alloreactive sequences traceable to unstimulated CD4+ memory cells. Both greater diversity than memory cells and a major contribution to the alloresponse seemed to characterize naive T cells.

What was sequenced was non-Treg CD4+ T cells sorted from blood. The V gene is TRBV14, the J gene TRBJ2-3; a possible D gene is TRBD2 (6 bases). The source of this sequence is a human donor in good health. The chain's CDR3 is CASSRGGSFTDTQYF. As DNA, the CDR3 is TGTGCCAGCAGCCGTGGAGGGAGTTTCACAGATACGCAGTATTTT.